This T cell receptor beta chain is from a study of blood T cell repertoires in COVID-19. Background on the study: Acute and convalescent COVID-19 samples came from the United States, Italy and Spain. T cells, B-cell-depleted T cells, or PBMCs supplied cDNA or gDNA.

CDR3 length: 12 amino acids. Germline assignment: CDR1 LGHNT and CDR2 FRNRAP. V was trimmed by 4 bases and J by 5 bases, leaving 7 bases between them. Original data processing: Reference gene primer amplification in the assay estimated nucleated cell counts. Data came from immunoSEQ multiplex PCR; TCRdb stores just in-frame clones and leaves some out. V, J and clone size derive from that table, while D and trimming were established from the DNA sequence. The top ten clones hold 9.5% to 15% of a sample with under 100,000 clones, 80% of them seen once. The sequenced material came from peripheral blood. J is TRBJ2-3 and V is TRBV12-5; no clear D gene. The receptor was isolated from a middle-aged woman with active or convalescent COVID-19. The CDR3 region is CASGSTRDTQYF. CDR3 in DNA: TGTGCTAGTGGTTCTACTCGAGATACGCAGTATTTT.